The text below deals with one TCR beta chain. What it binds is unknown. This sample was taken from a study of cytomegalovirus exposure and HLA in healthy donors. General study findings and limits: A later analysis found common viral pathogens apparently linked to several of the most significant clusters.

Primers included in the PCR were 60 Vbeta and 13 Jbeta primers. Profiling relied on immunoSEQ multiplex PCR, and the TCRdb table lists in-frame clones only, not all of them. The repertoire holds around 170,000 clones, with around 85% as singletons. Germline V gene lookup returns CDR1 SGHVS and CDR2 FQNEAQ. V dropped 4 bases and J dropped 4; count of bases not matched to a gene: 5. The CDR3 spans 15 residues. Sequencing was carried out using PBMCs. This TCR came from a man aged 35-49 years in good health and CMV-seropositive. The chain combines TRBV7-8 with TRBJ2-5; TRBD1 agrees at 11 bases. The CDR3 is CASSSDRGLAETQYF. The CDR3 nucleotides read TGTGCCAGCAGCTCGGACAGGGGGCTGGCAGAGACCCAGTACTTC.